This T cell receptor (beta chain) was sequenced in a study of shared clonotypes between healthy human individuals. Deep was the level used in running the assay. Assay used: immunoSEQ multiplex PCR; TCRdb lists only in-frame clones, some missing. The sample holds a few hundred thousand clones; just over 95% are singletons and the top ten take approximately 0.32%. V dropped 6 bases and J dropped 0 bases, with 15 bases sitting between them. Germline values: CDR1 SGHVS, CDR2 FQNEAQ. The CDR3 covers 16 residues. The TCR sequence derives from a man aged 25-45 years in good health. J is TRBJ1-3 and V is TRBV7-8; D possibly corresponds to TRBD1 (5 bases). The sample taken for sequencing was memory CD8+ T cells sorted from blood. This sample's subset: CD45RO+ cells pooled with CCR7-negative TemRA cells. Here the CDR3 reads CASSNVGHFSGNTIYF. CDR3 coding DNA: TGTGCCAGCAGTAACGTGGGGCACTTCTCTGGAAACACCATATATTTT.